This TCR beta chain appears in the sequencing data of a study of shared clonotypes between healthy human individuals. Overall study findings and caveats: Clonotypes that were shared across a handful of donors made up around 5% of naive CD4 clonotypes.

Measured with immunoSEQ multiplex PCR; TCRdb has only the in-frame clones, and not every one. The repertoire holds about 2.4 million clones, with under 95% as singletons. This clone was observed once. The antigen is undetermined. The CDR3 runs to 12 residues. Trimming pared 5 bases from V and 8 bases from J, leaving 12 bases between. Germline loops: CDR1 SGHTA, CDR2 FQGTGA. The authors divided CD4+ cells into CD45RA+ naive and CD45RA-negative memory subsets. The chain carries TRBV7-3 and TRBJ1-2; D unresolved. This sequence was found in a young man in good health. Some clones in this sample may be carry-over from other donors' samples. Sequenced: naive CD4+ T cells from PBMCs. Indicated subset: CD45RA+ positively selected. CDR3 amino acids: CASSLRGYGYTF. Written as DNA, the CDR3 is TGTGCCAGCAGCCTTAGAGGTTACGGCTACACCTTC.